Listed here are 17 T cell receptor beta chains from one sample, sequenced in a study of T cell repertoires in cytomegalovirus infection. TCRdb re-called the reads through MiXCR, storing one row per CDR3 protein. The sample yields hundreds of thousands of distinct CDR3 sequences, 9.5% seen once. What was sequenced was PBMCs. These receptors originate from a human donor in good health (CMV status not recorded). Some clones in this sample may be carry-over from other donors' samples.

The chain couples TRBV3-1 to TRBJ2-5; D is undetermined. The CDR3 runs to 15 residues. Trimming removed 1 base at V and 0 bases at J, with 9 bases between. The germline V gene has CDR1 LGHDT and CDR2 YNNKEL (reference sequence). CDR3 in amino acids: CASSQVTLYQETQYF. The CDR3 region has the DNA TGTGCCAGCAGCCAAGTTACGCTGTACCAAGAGACCCAGTACTTC.

In nucleotides, the CDR3 is TGTGCCTCCCTGGGCAGGGCAAGCTCCTACAATGAGCAGTTCTTC. It yields the protein CASLGRASSYNEQFF. This chain uses TRBV12-3 or TRBV12-4 with TRBJ2-1, with D possibly matching TRBD1 (5 bases). The V end lost 11 bases, the J end lost 0 bases, and 17 bases lay between the germline ends. CDR3 length: 15 residues.

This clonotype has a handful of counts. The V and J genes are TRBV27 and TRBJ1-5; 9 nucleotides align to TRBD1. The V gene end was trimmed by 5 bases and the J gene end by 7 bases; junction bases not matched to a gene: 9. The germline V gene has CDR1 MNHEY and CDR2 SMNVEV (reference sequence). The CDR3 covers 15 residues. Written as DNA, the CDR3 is TGTGCCAGCAGTCCCGGGACAGGGTTCGGCCAGCCCCAGCATTTT. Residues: CASSPGTGFGQPQHF.

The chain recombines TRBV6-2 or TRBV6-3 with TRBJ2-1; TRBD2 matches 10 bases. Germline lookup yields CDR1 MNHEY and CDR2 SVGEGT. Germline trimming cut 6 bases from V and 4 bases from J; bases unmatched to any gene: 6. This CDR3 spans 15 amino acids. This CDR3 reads CASRFLAGAYNEQFF. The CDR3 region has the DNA TGTGCCAGCAGATTTCTAGCGGGGGCTTACAATGAGCAGTTCTTC.

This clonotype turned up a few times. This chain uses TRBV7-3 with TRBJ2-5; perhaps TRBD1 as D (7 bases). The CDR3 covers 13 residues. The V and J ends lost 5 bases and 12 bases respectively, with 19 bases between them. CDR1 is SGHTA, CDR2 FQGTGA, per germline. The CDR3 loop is CASSPSQGGPKYF. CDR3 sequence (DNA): TGTGCCAGCAGCCCATCTCAGGGGGGACCTAAGTACTTC.

DNA of the CDR3: TGTGCCAGCAGTTACTCGGCCTACGAGGAGACCCAGTACTTC. Protein product: CASSYSAYEETQYF. The V call is TRBV6-2 or TRBV6-3, the J call TRBJ2-5; D uncertain. Trimming removed 0 bases from V and 5 bases from J, with 10 bases in between. Germline-derived CDR1 and CDR2 are MNHEY and SVGEGT. The CDR3 totals 14 residues.

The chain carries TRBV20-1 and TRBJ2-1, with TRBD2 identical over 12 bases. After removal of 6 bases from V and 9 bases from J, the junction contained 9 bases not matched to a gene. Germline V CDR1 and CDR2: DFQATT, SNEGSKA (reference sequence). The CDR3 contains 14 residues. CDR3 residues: CSAPGTSGLGEQFF. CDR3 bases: TGCAGTGCGCCCGGGACTAGCGGGTTAGGTGAGCAGTTCTTC.

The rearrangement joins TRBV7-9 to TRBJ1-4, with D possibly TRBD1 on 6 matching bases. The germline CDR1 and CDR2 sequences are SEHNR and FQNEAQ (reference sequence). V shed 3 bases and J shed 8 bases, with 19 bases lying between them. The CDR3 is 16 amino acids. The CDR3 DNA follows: TGTGCCAGCAGCTTGGGGAGGATCAGGGGTGAAGAAAAACTGTTTTTT. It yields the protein CASSLGRIRGEEKLFF.

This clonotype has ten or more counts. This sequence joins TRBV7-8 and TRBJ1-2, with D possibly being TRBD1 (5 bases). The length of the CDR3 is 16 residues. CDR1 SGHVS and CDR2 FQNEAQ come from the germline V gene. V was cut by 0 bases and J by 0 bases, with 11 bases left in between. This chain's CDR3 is CASSLARGRANYGYTF. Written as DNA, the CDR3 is TGTGCCAGCAGCTTAGCGAGGGGCAGGGCTAACTATGGCTACACCTTC.

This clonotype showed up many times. The CDR3 protein is CASSLQSGILYEQYF. DNA of the CDR3: TGTGCCAGCAGCCTCCAGAGCGGAATCCTCTACGAGCAGTACTTC. The chain is built from TRBV11-2 and TRBJ2-7; weak D call: TRBD2 (5 bases). V gave up 5 bases and J gave up 3 bases, with 17 bases separating them. This CDR3 spans 15 amino acids. Germline CDR1 reads SGHAT; CDR2 reads FQNNGV.

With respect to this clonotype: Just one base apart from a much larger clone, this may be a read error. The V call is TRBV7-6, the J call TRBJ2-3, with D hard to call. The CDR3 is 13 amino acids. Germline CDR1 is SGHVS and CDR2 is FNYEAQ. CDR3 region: CASSGRLAGTRYF. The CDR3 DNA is TGTGCCAGCAGCGGCCGACTTGCCGGTACGCGGTATTTT. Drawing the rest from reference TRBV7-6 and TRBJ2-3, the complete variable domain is GAGVSQSPRYKVTKRGQDVALRCDPISGHVSLYWYRQALGQGPEFLTYFNYEAQQDKSGLPNDRFSAERPEGSISTLTIQRTEQRDSAMYRCASSGRLAGTRYFGPGTRLTVL.

In DNA, the CDR3 is TGTGCCAGCAGCTTAACAGCTTCTAGCAATCAGCCCCAGCATTTT. Amino acid sequence: CASSLTASSNQPQHF. The chain joins TRBV7-2 to TRBJ1-5; D not certain. The germline V gene has CDR1 SGHTA and CDR2 FQGNSA. The germline V and J ends were trimmed by 2 bases and 0 bases, with 8 bases remaining between them. The CDR3 is made up of 15 amino acids.

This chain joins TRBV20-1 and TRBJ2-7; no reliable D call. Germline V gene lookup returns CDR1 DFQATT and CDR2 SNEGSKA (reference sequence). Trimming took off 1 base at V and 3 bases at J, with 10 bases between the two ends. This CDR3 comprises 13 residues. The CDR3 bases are TGCAGTGCTAGAGGGGCAGGTGACTACGAGCAGTACTTC. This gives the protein CSARGAGDYEQYF.

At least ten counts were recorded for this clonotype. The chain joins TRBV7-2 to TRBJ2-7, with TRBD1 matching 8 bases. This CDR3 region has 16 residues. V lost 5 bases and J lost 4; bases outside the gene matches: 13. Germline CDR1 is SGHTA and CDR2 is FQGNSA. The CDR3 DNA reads TGTGCCAGCAGCCAAATTTCAGGGGGCCTTAGGTACGAGCAGTACTTC. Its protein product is CASSQISGGLRYEQYF.

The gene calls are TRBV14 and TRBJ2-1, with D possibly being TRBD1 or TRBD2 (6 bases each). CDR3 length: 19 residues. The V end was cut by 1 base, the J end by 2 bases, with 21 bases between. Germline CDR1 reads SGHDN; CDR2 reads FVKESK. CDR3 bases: TGTGCCAGCAGCCAAGTAAAATTCTCGGGGGCCGTAGCCTACAATGAGCAGTTCTTC. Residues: CASSQVKFSGAVAYNEQFF.

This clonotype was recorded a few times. In DNA, the CDR3 is TGTGCCAGTAGAGTCTCCTCAGATACGCAGTATTTT. Translation gives CASRVSSDTQYF. The chain has TRBV19 and TRBJ2-3; D call uncertain. V was clipped by 6 bases and J by 4 bases, with 8 bases between them. The CDR3 has 12 residues. Germline assignment: CDR1 LNHDA and CDR2 SQIVND (reference sequence).

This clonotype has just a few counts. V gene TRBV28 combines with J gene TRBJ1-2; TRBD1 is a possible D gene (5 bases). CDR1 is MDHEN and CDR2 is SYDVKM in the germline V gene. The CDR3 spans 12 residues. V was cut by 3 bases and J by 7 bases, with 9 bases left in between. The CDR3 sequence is CASSFRVSGYTF. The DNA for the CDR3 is TGTGCCAGCAGTTTCAGGGTCTCTGGCTACACCTTC.